There are a few counts of the clone carrying this TCR beta chain. A J-beta primer mix and a sample-barcoded 5' primer were used in a second PCR of roughly 6 to 11 cycles. TCRdb itself ran the 5' RACE reads through MiXCR, one entry per CDR3 protein. Of around 1,100,000 distinct CDR3 sequences in the sample, under 40% were seen once. This record belongs to a study of blood T cells in healthy people across ages. The germline V and J ends were trimmed by 0 bases and 3 bases, with 18 bases remaining between them. Germline assignment: CDR1 DFQATT and CDR2 SNEGSKA (reference sequence). The CDR3 extends over 17 amino acids.

The TCR comes from a man between 18 and 35 years old in good health. The chain couples TRBV20-1 to TRBJ2-1; the D is unclear. Sample: blood. The CDR3 region is CSARDKARVGYYNEQFF. Written as DNA, the CDR3 is TGCAGTGCTAGAGATAAGGCTAGAGTAGGGTACTACAATGAGCAGTTCTTC.